This TCR beta chain originates from a study of T cell changes during pregnancy in multiple sclerosis. Only in-frame clones appear in the TCRdb table, and some are missing; sequencing was by immunoSEQ multiplex PCR. The sample has approximately 48,000 clones; 91% are singletons. Per germline, CDR1 SEHNR and CDR2 FQNEAQ (reference sequence). The CDR3 covers 13 residues. The V gene lost 5 bases and the J gene lost 7 bases, with 14 bases spanning the gap. Here the sequenced sample was CD8+ T cells from peripheral blood mononuclear cells, taken after pregnancy. The sequence derives from a female donor with multiple sclerosis, enrolled in a pregnancy study. The J gene is TRBJ1-2, the V gene TRBV7-9; the D gene is possibly TRBD1 (6 bases). The CDR3 DNA follows: TGTGCCAGCAGCCTGACAGGTAGTCGTGGCTACACCTTC. It codes for CASSLTGSRGYTF.